A selection of T cell receptor beta chains follows, all from one sample in a study of T cell responses to AZD1222 COVID-19 vaccine. Using immunoSEQ multiplex PCR, the repertoire was profiled, and TCRdb retains in-frame clones only, with some absent. The sample includes more than 85,000 clones, 70% to 85% of them seen just once. The source was peripheral blood, collected 28 days after the second AZD1222 dose. Source of these receptors: an adult who received the AZD1222 COVID-19 vaccine. The CDR3 runs from the conserved cysteine through the conserved F or W. The D gene is left open where the match is weak. Where a row states a size, it is once, few, many or the class of an expanded clone; other rows omit it.

once	TRBV18	TRBJ2-5	-	CASSPVAEGTQYF	TGTGCCAGCTCACCGGTGGCAGAGGGGACCCAGTACTTC
-	TRBV6-5	TRBJ1-1	-	CASSGLNTEAFF	TGTGCCAGCTCAGGCTTGAACACTGAAGCTTTCTTT
-	TRBV9	TRBJ2-2	-	CASSIPWKTKNTGELFF	TGTGCCAGCAGCATACCGTGGAAGACAAAGAACACCGGGGAGCTGTTTTTT
once	TRBV2	TRBJ2-1	-	CASSAKGGASYNEQFF	TGTGCCAGCAGCGCTAAGGGGGGGGCGTCCTACAATGAGCAGTTCTTC
-	TRBV2	TRBJ2-6	-	CASSGDRGRSSNVLTF	TGTGCCAGCAGTGGGGACCGCGGTCGCTCTTCCAACGTCCTGACTTTC
once	TRBV2	TRBJ1-2	-	CASSEFRAQRGYTF	TGTGCCAGCAGTGAATTCAGGGCGCAACGGGGCTACACCTTC
-	TRBV29-1	TRBJ2-1	-	CSVGREGEQFF	TGCAGCGTTGGGCGTGAAGGGGAGCAGTTCTTC
-	TRBV6-5	TRBJ2-7	TRBD1	CASSQNRGPYEQYF	TGTGCCAGCAGCCAAAACAGGGGACCCTACGAGCAGTACTTC
-	TRBV10-1	TRBJ2-2	-	CASSDGTNTGELFF	TGCGCCAGCAGTGACGGGACAAACACCGGGGAGCTGTTTTTT
-	TRBV19	TRBJ2-2	TRBD1	CASNPPGQGISGELFF	TGTGCCAGTAACCCACCGGGACAGGGGATTAGCGGGGAGCTGTTTTTT
-	TRBV18	TRBJ2-7	TRBD1	CASSGNRGEQYF	TGTGCCAGCTCAGGTAACAGGGGCGAGCAGTACTTC
-	TRBV6-2/TRBV6-3	TRBJ1-1	-	CASSDSTEAFF	TGTGCCAGCAGCGATTCCACTGAAGCTTTCTTT
-	TRBV6-6	TRBJ2-3	TRBD2	CASSLVAGGPTDTQYF	TGTGCCAGCAGTCTCGTAGCGGGGGGGCCCACAGATACGCAGTATTTT
-	TRBV5-1	TRBJ2-2	-	CASRREPRDTGELFF	TGCGCCAGCAGACGAGAACCTCGGGACACCGGGGAGCTGTTTTTT